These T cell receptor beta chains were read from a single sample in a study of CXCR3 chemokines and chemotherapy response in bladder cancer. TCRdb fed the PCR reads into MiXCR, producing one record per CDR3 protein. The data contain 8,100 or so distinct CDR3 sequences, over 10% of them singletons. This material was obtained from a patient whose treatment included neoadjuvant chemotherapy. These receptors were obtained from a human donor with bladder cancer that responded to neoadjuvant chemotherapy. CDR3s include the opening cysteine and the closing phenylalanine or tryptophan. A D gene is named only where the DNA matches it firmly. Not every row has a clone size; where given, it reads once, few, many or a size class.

cdr3_aa: CASNSDTGELFF
cdr3_nt: TGCGCCAGCAATTCTGACACCGGGGAGCTGTTTTTT
j_call: TRBJ2-2
cdr3_length: 12
d_call: -
clone_size: many
v_call: TRBV10-2

cdr3_aa: CASSTINRGRNQPQHF
cdr3_nt: TGTGCCAGTAGTACTATCAACAGGGGTCGGAATCAGCCCCAGCATTTT
j_call: TRBJ1-5
cdr3_length: 16
d_call: TRBD1
clone_size: many
v_call: TRBV19

cdr3_aa: CASSNGARGGANTGELFF
cdr3_nt: TGTGCCAGCAGTAACGGGGCTCGGGGGGGCGCGAACACCGGGGAGCTGTTTTTT
j_call: TRBJ2-2
cdr3_length: 18
d_call: TRBD2
clone_size: many
v_call: TRBV6-6

cdr3_aa: CASSFGQGRLAEAFF
cdr3_nt: TGTGCCAGCAGCTTTGGACAGGGTAGGCTTGCTGAAGCTTTCTTT
j_call: TRBJ1-1
cdr3_length: 15
d_call: TRBD1
clone_size: medium-sized
v_call: TRBV7-2

cdr3_aa: CASSASGQALQETQYF
cdr3_nt: TGTGCCAGCAGCGCGTCCGGACAGGCACTCCAAGAGACCCAGTACTTC
j_call: TRBJ2-5
cdr3_length: 16
d_call: TRBD1
clone_size: many
v_call: TRBV13

cdr3_aa: CASSTQSGTAGNTIYF
cdr3_nt: TGTGCCAGCAGCACCCAGTCCGGGACAGCTGGAAACACCATATATTTT
j_call: TRBJ1-3
cdr3_length: 16
d_call: TRBD1
clone_size: few
v_call: TRBV7-9

cdr3_aa: CASSSGQGSPTNEKLFF
cdr3_nt: TGTGCCAGCAGTAGTGGGCAGGGGAGCCCAACTAATGAAAAACTGTTTTTT
j_call: TRBJ1-4
cdr3_length: 17
d_call: -
clone_size: many
v_call: TRBV6-1

cdr3_aa: CSVGGTSRRETQYF
cdr3_nt: TGCAGCGTGGGCGGGACTAGCCGCCGAGAGACCCAGTACTTC
j_call: TRBJ2-5
cdr3_length: 14
d_call: TRBD2
clone_size: many
v_call: TRBV29-1

cdr3_aa: CASSHGGTEAFF
cdr3_nt: TGTGCCAGCAGCCACGGGGGCACTGAAGCTTTCTTT
j_call: TRBJ1-1
cdr3_length: 12
d_call: -
clone_size: medium-sized
v_call: TRBV7-2

cdr3_aa: CASSRWGNNQPQHF
cdr3_nt: TGTGCCAGCAGCCGATGGGGAAACAATCAGCCCCAGCATTTT
j_call: TRBJ1-5
cdr3_length: 14
d_call: -
clone_size: many
v_call: TRBV11-2

cdr3_aa: CASSLVGLAGGLNTGELFF
cdr3_nt: TGTGCCAGCAGCTTGGTGGGACTAGCGGGGGGCCTAAACACCGGGGAGCTGTTTTTT
j_call: TRBJ2-2
cdr3_length: 19
d_call: TRBD2
clone_size: -
v_call: TRBV11-2

cdr3_aa: CASRRDRNSGNTIYF
cdr3_nt: TGTGCCAGCAGACGAGACAGGAACTCTGGAAACACCATATATTTT
j_call: TRBJ1-3
cdr3_length: 15
d_call: -
clone_size: many
v_call: TRBV7-2

cdr3_aa: CASSKEGAGTEAFF
cdr3_nt: TGTGCCAGCAGCAAAGAGGGGGCAGGCACTGAAGCTTTCTTT
j_call: TRBJ1-1
cdr3_length: 14
d_call: TRBD1
clone_size: medium-sized
v_call: TRBV6-6

cdr3_aa: CASSTREGANYGYTF
cdr3_nt: TGTGCCAGCTCAACCCGGGAAGGGGCGAACTATGGCTACACCTTC
j_call: TRBJ1-2
cdr3_length: 15
d_call: -
clone_size: many
v_call: TRBV18

cdr3_aa: CASSLVAGMNTEAFF
cdr3_nt: TGTGCCAGCAGCTTGGTTGCGGGAATGAACACTGAAGCTTTCTTT
j_call: TRBJ1-1
cdr3_length: 15
d_call: -
clone_size: few
v_call: TRBV5-6